Ten or more counts support the clone carrying this T cell receptor beta chain. The antigen is undetermined. This entry is derived from a study of CD8 T cells in ankylosing spondylitis. Overall study results and limits: A motif of 7 to 9 highly homologous TCR beta variants was seen as apparently characteristic of ankylosing spondylitis blood.

With V trimmed by 5 bases and J by 4 bases, 8 bases remained unmatched. Germline CDR1 and CDR2: DFQATT and SNEGSKA (reference sequence). The CDR3 has 15 residues. Scientists made TCR beta libraries using quantitative 5'-RACE with molecular barcodes. One entry per CDR3 protein, called by TCRdb with MiXCR from the 5' RACE reads. The sample lists 200,000 to 300,000 distinct CDR3 sequences, 8% to 9.5% occurring once. Sequenced sample: blood, either unsorted or a sorted T cell fraction (not recorded which). This receptor was identified in a male donor with ankylosing spondylitis or in good health (not recorded which). This chain uses TRBV20-1 with TRBJ2-1; TRBD2 matches 10 bases. CDR3 protein: CSASPNSGGYNEQFF. CDR3 sequence (DNA): TGCAGTGCTTCCCCAAATAGCGGGGGGTACAATGAGCAGTTCTTC.